This TCR beta chain originates from a study of blood T cell repertoires in COVID-19. Background on the study: PBMCs, B-cell-depleted T cells, or T cells were the source of the cDNA or gDNA that made up the material.

This CDR3 contains 12 residues. The ends were cut back, 1 base at V and 7 bases at J, with 7 bases in the middle. The germline CDR1 and CDR2 sequences are LNHNV and YYDKDF (reference sequence). Original data processing: Estimates of nucleated cell counts were drawn from the amplification of reference gene primers. The method was immunoSEQ multiplex PCR; TCRdb's version includes in-frame clones alone and lacks a portion of them. V and J calls and clone size are as listed in that table; D and trimming were resolved from the DNA. The sample contains 90,000 to 130,000 clones, approximately 85% of which appear only once.

The chain couples TRBV15 to TRBJ1-2, with D perhaps TRBD1 (5 bases). Sample: peripheral blood. This clonotype was sampled from a woman aged 55-70 years with acute or convalescent COVID-19. Here the CDR3 reads CATSRAGPGYTF. CDR3 coding DNA: TGTGCCACCAGCAGAGCAGGGCCTGGCTACACCTTC.